The 11 T cell receptor beta chains listed next were all sequenced from one sample in a study of tissue T cells after allogeneic stem cell transplantation. Method: immunoSEQ multiplex PCR; TCRdb's copy keeps in-frame clones and lacks some. The sample includes about 6,300 clones, roughly 70% seen only once; the top ten take about 26%. Sequencing was performed on tissue from the stomach, taken at autopsy. Receptors were obtained from a woman between 18 and 50 years old with breast cancer.

This chain's CDR3 is CASSLARMGLGNTIYF. In nucleotides, the CDR3 is TGTGCCAGCAGCTTAGCGCGGATGGGGCTTGGAAACACCATATATTTT. The chain has TRBV7-2 and TRBJ1-3, with a weak D call TRBD1 (5 bases). CDR3 length: 16 amino acids. From germline, CDR1 is SGHTA and CDR2 FQGNSA. V was trimmed by 0 bases and J by 3 bases, leaving 12 bases between them.

The chain uses TRBV2 and TRBJ2-7, with 12 nucleotides matching TRBD1. Looked up from germline, CDR1 is SNHLY and CDR2 is FYNNEI. Trimming at V came to 6 bases and at J to 3 bases, leaving 9 bases not matched to a gene. This CDR3 has 16 amino acids. CDR3 bases: TGTGCCAGCAGGGGACAGGGGGCTCGGCCGGGCTACGAGCAGTACTTC. It specifies CASRGQGARPGYEQYF. Full variable domain (outside the CDR3, taken from reference TRBV2 and TRBJ2-7): EPEVTQTPSHQVTQMGQEVILRCVPISNHLYFYWYRQILGQKVEFLVSFYNNEISEKSEIFDDQFSVERPDGSNFTLKIRSTKLEDSAMYFCASRGQGARPGYEQYFGPGTRLTVT.

The chain uses TRBV19 and TRBJ2-3; D might be TRBD2 (5 bases). The V end lost 3 bases, the J end lost 0 bases, and 10 bases lay between the germline ends. CDR3 size: 15 residues. Germline CDR1 LNHDA, CDR2 SQIVND (reference sequence). CDR3 in DNA: TGTGCCAGTAGTATGGCGGGCGGGAGCACAGATACGCAGTATTTT. Protein sequence: CASSMAGGSTDTQYF.

The rearrangement joins TRBV6-4 to TRBJ2-1; D may correspond to TRBD1 or TRBD2 (5 bases each). The CDR3 is 13 amino acids. Trimming pared 2 bases from V and 5 bases from J, leaving 7 bases between. Germline CDR1 MRHNA, CDR2 SNTAGT. The DNA of the CDR3 is TGTGCCAGCAGTGACGGGACGAACAATGAGCAGTTCTTC. Translating it yields CASSDGTNNEQFF.

The rearrangement joins TRBV12-3 or TRBV12-4 to TRBJ1-5; 8 bases are shared with TRBD1. V dropped 7 bases and J dropped 8; count of bases not matched to a gene: 7. The CDR3 contains 13 residues. In DNA form, the CDR3 reads TGTGCCAGCACCCTGACAGGGGTTGAGCCCCAGCATTTT. Protein: CASTLTGVEPQHF.

The chain combines TRBV5-5 with TRBJ1-1; no clear D gene. The length of the CDR3 is 13 residues. Looked up from germline, CDR1 is SGHKS and CDR2 is YYEKEE (reference sequence). Trimming stripped 4 bases from V and 1 base from J, with 8 bases between. The chain's CDR3 is CASSLKRNTEAFF. The CDR3 DNA reads TGTGCCAGCAGCCTGAAGAGGAACACTGAAGCTTTCTTT.

CDR3 coding DNA: TGTGCCAGCAGTTTAGGGTCACCCCTCCACTTT. It encodes CASSLGSPLHF. The rearrangement links TRBV28 to TRBJ1-6; D remains ambiguous. V shed 2 bases and J shed 10 bases, with 3 bases lying between them. CDR1 and CDR2 from the germline V gene are MDHEN and SYDVKM. CDR3 length equals 11 residues.

This clone has a handful of counts. V usage is TRBV5-4 and J usage is TRBJ2-2; possibly TRBD1 or TRBD2 for D (5 bases each). Looked up from germline, CDR1 is SGHNT and CDR2 is YYREEE (reference sequence). Trimming cost V 0 bases and J 1 base, with 19 bases left between them. This CDR3 spans 19 amino acids. Written as DNA, the CDR3 is TGTGCCAGCAGCTTGGCCGTTTTTCCCGGGACGCAGAACACCGGGGAGCTGTTTTTT. This gives the protein CASSLAVFPGTQNTGELFF. Drawing the rest from reference TRBV5-4 and TRBJ2-2, the complete variable domain is ETGVTQSPTHLIKTRGQQVTLRCSSQSGHNTVSWYQQALGQGPQFIFQYYREEENGRGNFPPRFSGLQFPNYSSELNVNALELDDSALYLCASSLAVFPGTQNTGELFFGEGSRLTVL.

V gene TRBV28 combines with J gene TRBJ1-3; no clear D. Germline CDR1 and CDR2: MDHEN and SYDVKM. This CDR3 is built from 14 residues. V was cut by 5 bases and J by 0 bases, with 8 bases left in between. The CDR3 DNA sequence: TGTGCCAGCAGTCAGACGACCTCTGGAAACACCATATATTTT. This translates into CASSQTTSGNTIYF. The whole variable domain, filled in from reference TRBV28 and TRBJ1-3, reads DVKVTQSSRYLVKRTGEKVFLECVQDMDHENMFWYRQDPGLGLRLIYFSYDVKMKEKGDIPEGYSVSREKKERFSLILESASTNQTSMYLCASSQTTSGNTIYFGEGSWLTVV.

The chain joins TRBV7-8 to TRBJ1-6; D remains unclear. The germline gives CDR1 SGHVS, CDR2 FQNEAQ. The CDR3 consists of 18 residues. Trimming cost V 2 bases and J 13 bases, with 27 bases left between them. CDR3 sequence: CASSLSITQNAQSLPLHF. DNA for the CDR3: TGTGCCAGCAGCTTATCGATTACACAAAATGCTCAAAGCTTGCCCCTCCACTTT.

CDR3 bases: TGTGCCACCTCTCCTGGACAGGGCCGAGTAGATACGCAGTATTTT. It codes for CATSPGQGRVDTQYF. The V and J genes are TRBV27 and TRBJ2-3; TRBD1 matches at 8 bases. The CDR3 spans 15 residues. Germline-derived CDR1 and CDR2 are MNHEY and SMNVEV (reference sequence). Trimming cost V 10 bases and J 5 bases; bases outside gene matches: 14.